A single sample gave rise to the 12 T cell receptor beta chains below, sequenced in a study of immune evolution from preneoplasia to lung adenocarcinoma. TCRdb's copy holds only in-frame clones and misses some; the assay was immunoSEQ multiplex PCR. Here the sample spans approximately 7,300 clones, around 74% being singletons. The sequenced material came from FFPE atypical adenomatous hyperplasia tissue from the lung. Regarding subset: atypical adenomatous hyperplasia (AAH), lung preneoplasia. The receptors come from an older donor with lung adenocarcinoma. Some clones in this sample may be carry-over from other donors' samples.

CDR3 loop: CASSPLTGWGTGELFF. CDR3 coding DNA: TGTGCCAGCAGCCCGCTGACAGGGTGGGGCACCGGGGAGCTGTTTTTT. This chain uses TRBV5-4 with TRBJ2-2, with 7 nucleotides matching TRBD1. There are 16 residues in the CDR3. The V segment lost 4 bases and the J segment 4 bases; nucleotides outside the gene matches: 10. The germline V gene encodes CDR1 SGHNT and CDR2 YYREEE (reference sequence). Based on the CDR3 plus reference TRBV5-4 and TRBJ2-2, the full variable domain is ETGVTQSPTHLIKTRGQQVTLRCSSQSGHNTVSWYQQALGQGPQFIFQYYREEENGRGNFPPRFSGLQFPNYSSELNVNALELDDSALYLCASSPLTGWGTGELFFGEGSRLTVL.

The chain uses TRBV5-1 and TRBJ2-1; D is perhaps TRBD2 (5 bases). The CDR3 is made up of 15 amino acids. Trimming took 3 bases from V and 5 from J, leaving 15 bases between them. The germline CDR1 and CDR2 sequences are SGHRS and YFSETQ. The CDR3 DNA follows: TGCGCCAGCAGCTCTCGCCCCAGCGGACACAATGAGCAGTTCTTC. It encodes CASSSRPSGHNEQFF.

V usage is TRBV7-3 and J usage is TRBJ2-7; no clear D gene. CDR3 size: 14 residues. Germline loops: CDR1 SGHTA, CDR2 FQGTGA. V was shortened by 5 bases and J by 5 bases, with 16 bases between the two germline ends. The CDR3 DNA is TGTGCCAGCAGCCCAAGTGTGGGGTCCAACGAGCAGTACTTC. This codes for CASSPSVGSNEQYF. Variable domain in full (rest from reference TRBV7-3 and TRBJ2-7): GAGVSQTPSNKVTEKGKYVELRCDPISGHTALYWYRQSLGQGPEFLIYFQGTGAADDSGLPNDRFFAVRPEGSVSTLKIQRTERGDSAVYLCASSPSVGSNEQYFGPGTRLTVT.

V and J are TRBV6-5 and TRBJ1-1; 10 bases align to TRBD1. Germline V gene data show CDR1 as MNHEY and CDR2 as SVGAGI. The V segment lost 5 bases and the J segment 5 bases; nucleotides outside the gene matches: 8. The CDR3 spans 15 residues. This CDR3 reads CASSPWTGGRTEAFF. The CDR3 bases are TGTGCCAGCAGTCCTTGGACAGGGGGAAGGACTGAAGCTTTCTTT.

The chain joins TRBV6-1 to TRBJ2-2, with D tentatively TRBD1 (6 bases). The germline V gene has CDR1 MNHNS and CDR2 SASEGT. The CDR3 totals 14 residues. V lost 1 base to trimming and J lost 6 bases, with 9 bases between them. CDR3 coding DNA: TGTGCCAGCAGTGAAGACCACAGGGCCGGGGAGCTGTTTTTT. Translated: CASSEDHRAGELFF.

This chain uses TRBV15 with TRBJ2-5; 7 positions agree with TRBD2. CDR3 size: 14 residues. The ends lost 5 bases at V and 2 bases at J; junction bases unmatched: 5. Germline lookup yields CDR1 LNHNV and CDR2 YYDKDF (reference sequence). CDR3 sequence reads: CATSGGGSQETQYF. CDR3 bases: TGTGCCACCAGCGGGGGGGGGAGTCAAGAGACCCAGTACTTC.

The V call is TRBV7-9, the J call TRBJ1-1; TRBD1 agrees at 7 bases. V lost 5 bases to trimming and J lost 6 bases; unmatched junction nucleotides: 6. CDR1 SEHNR and CDR2 FQNEAQ come from the germline V gene (reference sequence). The CDR3 runs to 13 residues. The CDR3 region has the DNA TGTGCCAGCAGCAGACAGGGCAAGCCTGAAGCTTTCTTT. Encoded protein: CASSRQGKPEAFF. The full variable domain, its missing parts supplied by reference TRBV7-9 and TRBJ1-1, is DTGVSQNPRHKITKRGQNVTFRCDPISEHNRLYWYRQTLGQGPEFLTYFQNEAQLEKSRLLSDRFSAERPKGSFSTLEIQRTEQGDSAMYLCASSRQGKPEAFFGQGTRLTVV.

This sequence joins TRBV11-2 and TRBJ2-5; 8 positions match TRBD2. The germline V gene has CDR1 SGHAT and CDR2 FQNNGV. This CDR3 region has 14 residues. V was clipped by 5 bases and J by 2 bases; unmatched bases: 4. The CDR3 DNA reads TGTGCCAGCAGCGCCCGCGGGGGGCAAGAGACCCAGTACTTC. As protein: CASSARGGQETQYF.

This clone was seen just once. This sequence joins TRBV2 and TRBJ2-1, with no clear D. In germline, CDR1 is SNHLY, CDR2 FYNNEI. The CDR3 sequence is 11 residues long. V lost 3 bases to trimming and J lost 13 bases, with 10 bases between them. CDR3 DNA: TGTGCCAGCAGTGAGGTTTCTAGTCAGTTCTTC. Protein product: CASSEVSSQFF.

CDR3 sequence reads: CASSLARVNQPQHF. CDR3 coding DNA: TGTGCCAGCAGCTTAGCCAGGGTCAATCAGCCCCAGCATTTT. The gene calls are TRBV7-2 and TRBJ1-5; possible D gene TRBD1, 5 bases. V was trimmed by 0 bases and J by 3 bases, leaving 6 bases between them. There are 14 residues in the CDR3. The germline gives CDR1 SGHTA, CDR2 FQGNSA.

V usage is TRBV19 and J usage is TRBJ2-5; D not certain. Between the trimmed V and J ends, which lost 4 bases and 4 bases, there was a span of 10 bases. Germline V gene lookup returns CDR1 LNHDA and CDR2 SQIVND (reference sequence). The CDR3 is 13 residues long. CDR3 region: CASSKNLRETQYF. The CDR3 DNA reads as TGTGCCAGTAGTAAAAACTTGAGAGAGACCCAGTACTTC.

The J gene is TRBJ2-7, the V gene TRBV6-1, with no clear D. The CDR3 spans 11 residues. V shed 3 bases and J shed 4 bases, with 4 bases lying between them. Germline V CDR1 and CDR2: MNHNS, SASEGT. The CDR3 spells CASSDRYEQYF. CDR3 nucleotide sequence: TGTGCCAGCAGTGACAGGTACGAGCAGTACTTC.